Each of the 32 T cell receptor beta chains below was sequenced from the same sample in a study of identical twins. In TCRdb, the 5' RACE reads were re-called with MiXCR into one record per CDR3 protein. The data show roughly 1.6 million distinct CDR3 sequences, with about 32% seen just once and 0.25% to 0.3% held by the top ten. The sequenced material came from cord blood. These receptors were collected from a newborn girl in good health.

The chain couples TRBV28 to TRBJ2-7, with 11 bases aligning to TRBD2. CDR1 and CDR2 (germline): MDHEN, SYDVKM. J lost 7 bases, V lost 6 bases, and 11 bases had no gene match. This CDR3 comprises 15 residues. CDR3 sequence: CASRPFSGRANEQYF. CDR3 sequence (DNA): TGTGCCAGCAGACCCTTTAGCGGGAGGGCCAATGAGCAGTACTTC. The full variable domain, rest sourced from reference TRBV28 and TRBJ2-7, is DVKVTQSSRYLVKRTGEKVFLECVQDMDHENMFWYRQDPGLGLRLIYFSYDVKMKEKGDIPEGYSVSREKKERFSLILESASTNQTSMYLCASRPFSGRANEQYFGPGTRLTVT.

This clonotype was detected ten times or more. The chain combines TRBV6-6 with TRBJ2-7, with 7 bases matching TRBD1. J gave up 7 bases and V 2 bases, and 14 bases lay outside the gene matches. Germline V gene sequence: CDR1 MNHNY, CDR2 SVGAGI (reference sequence). This CDR3 spans 16 amino acids. CDR3 sequence (DNA): TGTGCCAGCAGTTACCGAGTACAGGGGATCAACATAGAGCAGTACTTC. The encoded protein is CASSYRVQGINIEQYF.

The chain joins TRBV13 to TRBJ1-2; 8 nucleotides agree with TRBD1. Germline V gene data show CDR1 as PRHDT and CDR2 as FYEKMQ (reference sequence). The V segment lost 6 bases and the J segment 8 bases; nucleotides outside the gene matches: 11. This CDR3 is built from 14 residues. The CDR3 coding sequence is TGTGCCAGCAGGTTACTTCAGGGGGCAGGGGGCTACACCTTC. It translates to CASRLLQGAGGYTF.

This clonotype was counted only a few times. J is TRBJ1-6 and V is TRBV20-1, with 7 bases fitting TRBD1. There are 14 residues in the CDR3. Trimming removed 2 bases from V and 8 bases from J; junction bases left unmatched: 6. Germline V gene lookup returns CDR1 DFQATT and CDR2 SNEGSKA (reference sequence). CDR3 residues: CSARQTGIYSPLHF. The CDR3 coding sequence is TGCAGTGCTAGACAGACAGGGATATATTCACCCCTCCACTTT.

Notes on this clonotype: The junction differs from germline at one of its ends, possibly a read error. V and J are TRBV20-1 and TRBJ2-4; D ambiguous. Gene TRBJ2-7 matches the end of the DNA better, so the J call may be wrong. CDR1 is DFQATT, CDR2 SNEGSKA, per germline (reference sequence). The CDR3 totals 15 residues. CDR3 bases: TGCAGTGCCAGAGAGGCTAGTGCCCCCCCTTACGAGCAGTACTTC. Translated, it gives CSAREASAPPYEQYF.

This clonotype was observed a few times. The chain is built from TRBV25-1 and TRBJ2-1; D assignment may be TRBD1 or TRBD2 (5 bases each). V dropped 1 base and J dropped 2 bases, with 9 bases sitting between them. Germline CDR1 and CDR2: MGHDK and SYGVNS. CDR3 size: 15 residues. CDR3 in DNA: TGTGCCAGCAGTGAATCGCCGGGACCCTACAATGAGCAGTTCTTC. It translates to CASSESPGPYNEQFF.

This clonotype was observed a few times. This chain connects TRBV28 to TRBJ2-1; the D is unclear. The germline V gene has CDR1 MDHEN and CDR2 SYDVKM. V lost 3 bases to trimming and J lost 8 bases, with 11 bases between them. This CDR3 region has 13 residues. CDR3 sequence (DNA): TGTGCCAGCAGTTTGGCCCCCCGGTATGAGCAGTTCTTC. This translates into CASSLAPRYEQFF.

This clonotype was counted only a few times. V usage is TRBV5-1 and J usage is TRBJ2-1, with a tentative D call TRBD1 (6 bases). V was trimmed by 0 bases and J by 7 bases, leaving 20 bases between them. The CDR3 is made up of 17 amino acids. Germline CDR1 is SGHRS and CDR2 is YFSETQ. CDR3 in amino acids: CASSLAQAGTRINEQFF. CDR3 nucleotide sequence: TGCGCCAGCAGCTTGGCCCAGGCCGGGACACGGATAAATGAGCAGTTCTTC.

V usage is TRBV12-3 or TRBV12-4 and J usage is TRBJ2-7, with D uncertain. The V end lost 6 bases, the J end lost 2 bases, and 17 bases lay between the germline ends. The CDR3 loop spans 15 amino acids. CDR3 in DNA: TGTGCCAGCAGCTCCCCCTGGGGATGGCCCTACGAGCAGTACTTC. This translates into CASSSPWGWPYEQYF.

This clonotype was recorded a few times. V is TRBV3-1 and J is TRBJ1-2; 11 nucleotides match TRBD1. Losses at the gene ends were 4 bases for V and 4 bases for J; bases not matched to a gene: 5. The CDR3 has 15 residues. Germline CDR1 reads LGHDT; CDR2 reads YNNKEL (reference sequence). The CDR3 coding sequence is TGTGCCAGCAGCCCGAGAGGGACAGGGGGCTATGGCTACACCTTC. This codes for CASSPRGTGGYGYTF.

The J gene is TRBJ2-3, the V gene TRBV2, with D maybe TRBD2 (5 bases). V was trimmed by 7 bases and J by 4 bases, leaving 12 bases between them. Germline V gives CDR1 SNHLY, CDR2 FYNNEI. This CDR3 comprises 13 residues. CDR3 loop: CASKRRESDTQYF. The CDR3 DNA is TGTGCCAGCAAACGTAGGGAGTCAGATACGCAGTATTTT. Drawing the rest from reference TRBV2 and TRBJ2-3, the complete variable domain is EPEVTQTPSHQVTQMGQEVILRCVPISNHLYFYWYRQILGQKVEFLVSFYNNEISEKSEIFDDQFSVERPDGSNFTLKIRSTKLEDSAMYFCASKRRESDTQYFGPGTRLTVL.

The chain combines TRBV28 with TRBJ2-5, with TRBD2 matching over 9 bases. CDR3 length: 14 amino acids. Germline loops: CDR1 MDHEN, CDR2 SYDVKM. Germline trimming cut 7 bases from V and 11 bases from J; bases unmatched to any gene: 14. CDR3 loop: CASTQPPSGIPQYF. CDR3 nucleotide sequence: TGTGCCAGCACCCAACCACCTAGCGGGATTCCGCAGTACTTC.

This clonotype was picked up a small number of times. The J gene is TRBJ2-1, the V gene TRBV15; 8 bases are shared with TRBD2. The CDR3 totals 16 residues. The germline V gene has CDR1 LNHNV and CDR2 YYDKDF (reference sequence). V was pared by 0 bases and J by 7 bases, with 8 bases of the junction left unmatched. CDR3 nucleotide sequence: TGTGCCACCAGCAGAGATCGGTCGGGAGGGCAGAATGAGCAGTTCTTC. It translates to CATSRDRSGGQNEQFF.

This clonotype came up many times. The junction and the germline gene differ at one end; a read error may be behind it. The chain has TRBV4-1 and TRBJ2-3; D assignment may be TRBD1 or TRBD2 (5 bases each). There are 14 residues in the CDR3. Per germline, CDR1 MGHRA and CDR2 YSYEKL. CDR3 bases: TGTGCCAGCAGCCGGGGCCCAAGCACAGATACGCAGTATTTT. Translating gives CASSRGPSTDTQYF.

The chain links TRBV9 to TRBJ2-7, with 9 bases fitting TRBD2. The CDR3 is 13 amino acids. Trimming took 3 bases from V and 5 from J; bases not matched to a gene: 3. Germline CDR1 and CDR2: SGDLS and YYNGEE. In DNA form, the CDR3 reads TGTGCCAGCAGCGGGACTAGCGTAAACGAGCAGTACTTC. Its protein is CASSGTSVNEQYF.

The chain carries TRBV5-1 and TRBJ2-3; TRBD2 matches at 8 bases. V lost 3 bases and J lost 4; bases outside the gene matches: 10. Germline V gene sequence: CDR1 SGHRS, CDR2 YFSETQ. CDR3 length equals 16 residues. The CDR3 reads CASSYGGTSRPDTQYF. Written as DNA, the CDR3 is TGCGCCAGCAGCTACGGCGGGACTAGTCGGCCAGATACGCAGTATTTT. The full variable domain, rest sourced from reference TRBV5-1 and TRBJ2-3, is KAGVTQTPRYLIKTRGQQVTLSCSPISGHRSVSWYQQTPGQGLQFLFEYFSETQRNKGNFPGRFSGRQFSNSRSEMNVSTLELGDSALYLCASSYGGTSRPDTQYFGPGTRLTVL.

This clonotype was observed many times. The chain links TRBV6-6 to TRBJ2-3; D is uncertain. The CDR3 covers 13 residues. V gave up 5 bases and J gave up 2 bases, with 8 bases separating them. Looked up from germline, CDR1 is MNHNY and CDR2 is SVGAGI (reference sequence). The DNA for the CDR3 is TGTGCCAGCAGTCAGCAATTCACAGATACGCAGTATTTT. Protein sequence: CASSQQFTDTQYF.

This chain joins TRBV29-1 and TRBJ2-2; either TRBD1 or TRBD2 may fit D (5 bases each). The CDR3 is made up of 13 amino acids. CDR1 SQVTM and CDR2 ANQGSEA come from the germline V gene. The V end lost 7 bases, the J end lost 5 bases, and 14 bases lay between the germline ends. The CDR3 is CSARDQKTGELFF. CDR3 nucleotide sequence: TGCAGCGCCAGGGACCAAAAGACCGGGGAGCTGTTTTTT.

This clonotype has just a few counts. V and J are TRBV27 and TRBJ1-2, with D tentatively TRBD1 (5 bases). The CDR3 is 13 residues long. The germline CDR1 and CDR2 sequences are MNHEY and SMNVEV (reference sequence). V was cut by 6 bases and J by 2 bases, with 10 bases left in between. CDR3 residues: CASSRQLNYGYTF. DNA for the CDR3: TGTGCCAGCAGCCGACAGTTGAACTATGGCTACACCTTC.

This sequence joins TRBV5-1 and TRBJ2-3, with 8 positions matching TRBD2. Germline CDR1 and CDR2: SGHRS and YFSETQ. V lost 4 bases, J lost 4 bases, and 11 bases stayed unmatched. The CDR3 has 16 residues. CDR3 nucleotides: TGCGCCAGCAGCCCTCCTTTCGGGGGGGCGGCAGATACGCAGTATTTT. It yields the protein CASSPPFGGAADTQYF. Full variable domain (remainder filled in from reference TRBV5-1 and TRBJ2-3): KAGVTQTPRYLIKTRGQQVTLSCSPISGHRSVSWYQQTPGQGLQFLFEYFSETQRNKGNFPGRFSGRQFSNSRSEMNVSTLELGDSALYLCASSPPFGGAADTQYFGPGTRLTVL.

This clonotype was picked up many times. The gene calls are TRBV5-1 and TRBJ1-2; unclear D gene. Trimming removed 0 bases from V and 2 bases from J, with 8 bases in between. Germline CDR1 is SGHRS and CDR2 is YFSETQ. The CDR3 runs 14 residues. This CDR3 reads CASSLASSNYGYTF. For the CDR3, the DNA is TGCGCCAGCAGCTTGGCCAGTTCCAACTATGGCTACACCTTC.

V usage is TRBV28 and J usage is TRBJ2-1; tentative D call: TRBD2 (5 bases). Germline V gene sequence: CDR1 MDHEN, CDR2 SYDVKM. The CDR3 covers 18 residues. Trimming took 5 bases from V and 0 from J, leaving 20 bases between them. CDR3 DNA: TGTGCCAGCAGTCTCGGCCTGCTACGAGGGAGCTCCTACAATGAGCAGTTCTTC. Translating gives CASSLGLLRGSSYNEQFF.

The chain links TRBV24-1 to TRBJ2-5; 11 bases match TRBD1. CDR3 size: 13 residues. V dropped 1 base and J dropped 11; count of bases not matched to a gene: 2. Per germline, CDR1 KGHDR and CDR2 SFDVKD. CDR3 bases: TGTGCCACCAGTGATTTTAGGGACAGGGGGCAGTACTTC. Its translation: CATSDFRDRGQYF.

Details on this clonotype: This clone may be a read error of a much larger clone one base away. The rearrangement uses TRBV27 and TRBJ2-7; TRBD2 matches at 8 bases. Germline assignment: CDR1 MNHEY and CDR2 SMNVEV (reference sequence). The CDR3 has 13 residues. CDR3 coding DNA: TGTGCCTGCAGTCCGGGACTAGTGGGCGAGCAGTACTTC. Translation: CACSPGLVGEQYF.

This clonotype was observed a handful of times. CDR3 DNA sequence: TGCGCCAGCAGCTGGGGTAGATCCGGGGCCAACGTCCTGACTTTC. Translation: CASSWGRSGANVLTF. This rearrangement joins TRBV5-1 to TRBJ2-6; D remains unclear. The germline V gene encodes CDR1 SGHRS and CDR2 YFSETQ. This CDR3 contains 15 residues. Trimming stripped 3 bases from V and 4 bases from J, with 11 bases between.

This clonotype was seen only a few times. The chain carries TRBV20-1 and TRBJ1-6, with TRBD1 as a possible D gene (5 bases). Germline values: CDR1 DFQATT, CDR2 SNEGSKA (reference sequence). This CDR3 is 12 amino acids long. The V end was cut by 2 bases, the J end by 9 bases, with 8 bases between. CDR3 sequence reads: CSARQGFSPLHF. The CDR3 region has the DNA TGCAGTGCTAGACAGGGTTTTTCACCCCTCCACTTT.

This clonotype has just a few counts. V is TRBV7-9 and J is TRBJ1-1, with D unclear. Germline V gene lookup returns CDR1 SEHNR and CDR2 FQNEAQ (reference sequence). Trimming shortened V by 2 bases and J by 11 bases, and 12 bases separated the two germline ends. The CDR3 consists of 12 residues. The CDR3 nucleotides read TGTGCCAGCAGCTTACCTTTTCGGCGGGCTTTCTTT. Protein sequence: CASSLPFRRAFF.

This clonotype has just a few counts. The rearrangement links TRBV5-6 to TRBJ1-6; D remains ambiguous. The germline gives CDR1 SGHDT, CDR2 YYEEEE. With 0 bases removed from V and 8 bases from J, the gap between germline ends came to 9 bases. The CDR3 has 14 residues. In DNA, the CDR3 is TGTGCCAGCAGCTTGGGGGGAAGAGATTCACCCCTCCACTTT. The encoded protein is CASSLGGRDSPLHF.

This clonotype was counted ten times or more. The chain joins TRBV28 to TRBJ2-4; D unclear. Trimming stripped 1 base from V and 0 bases from J, with 10 bases between. The CDR3 totals 16 residues. CDR1 is MDHEN and CDR2 is SYDVKM in the germline V gene. The CDR3 bases are TGTGCCAGCAGTTTATTCCCTCAACTAGCCAAAAACATTCAGTACTTC. This encodes CASSLFPQLAKNIQYF.

This clonotype was counted only a few times. This chain uses TRBV4-2 with TRBJ2-7; 11 bases are a match to TRBD2. The V gene end was trimmed by 0 bases and the J gene end by 7 bases; junction bases not matched to a gene: 2. Looked up from germline, CDR1 is LGHNA and CDR2 is YNFKEQ. The CDR3 covers 14 residues. The CDR3 spells CASSQDRLAGEQYF. CDR3 sequence (DNA): TGTGCCAGCAGCCAAGACCGACTAGCGGGGGAGCAGTACTTC.

This sequence joins TRBV5-1 and TRBJ1-2; no reliable D call. CDR1 is SGHRS and CDR2 is YFSETQ in the germline V gene. The CDR3 sequence is 14 residues long. Between the trimmed V and J ends, which lost 6 bases and 6 bases, there was a span of 18 bases. CDR3 amino acids: CASKKSDRRDGYTF. The CDR3, as DNA: TGCGCCAGCAAGAAGTCGGATCGGAGGGATGGCTACACCTTC.

J is TRBJ2-3 and V is TRBV28; 8 nucleotides align to TRBD1. CDR3 size: 13 residues. V lost 8 bases and J lost 1; bases outside the gene matches: 2. The V gene's germline CDR1 is MDHEN and CDR2 SYDVKM. This CDR3 reads CASEDRGTDTQYF. DNA of the CDR3: TGTGCCAGCGAGGACAGGGGCACAGATACGCAGTATTTT.